The clone carrying this TCR beta chain was seen a handful of times. Its cognate antigen is unknown. The entry originates in a study of T-cell memory formation after mild COVID-19. Study-level points and caveats: Shrinking CD4+ clones resided mostly in CM and EM, and CD8+ ones in EMRA. Clones that got smaller from day 15 to 85 had even CD4/CD8, while clones growing later tipped toward CD4+.

CDR1 is SGHRS, CDR2 YFSETQ, per germline. V lost 3 bases, J lost 1 base, and 10 bases lay in between. The CDR3 consists of 14 residues. 5'RACE primed from the constant segment yielded TCR alpha and TCR beta cDNA libraries bearing sample barcodes and UMIs. Each CDR3 protein is one row after TCRdb ran MiXCR on the 5' RACE reads. This repertoire shows fewer than 400,000 distinct CDR3 sequences, about a sixth found once; its top ten account for 20% to 25%. The sequencing input was PBMCs or a T cell subset sorted from them (not recorded which). The clonotype comes from a man younger than 30 who had mild COVID-19 (a few samples of this study predate the infection). Cell type and time point are not known. The V call is TRBV5-1, the J call TRBJ1-1, with D unresolved. The CDR3 reads CASSSWTENTEAFF. CDR3 DNA: TGCGCCAGCAGCTCTTGGACGGAGAACACTGAAGCTTTCTTT.